These 3 T cell receptor beta chains were all obtained from the same sample, sequenced in a study of T cell responses to AZD1222 COVID-19 vaccine. Only in-frame clones appear in the TCRdb table, and some are missing; sequencing was by immunoSEQ multiplex PCR. The data hold roughly 120,000 clones, with less than 90% observed a single time. The sample was peripheral blood, taken on day 0 of AZD1222 vaccination. The receptor set was obtained from an adult in good health.

The J gene is TRBJ1-1, the V gene TRBV6-6, with D unclear. The CDR3 spans 14 residues. Germline values: CDR1 MNHNY, CDR2 SVGAGI (reference sequence). Trimming took 2 bases from V and 0 from J, leaving 7 bases between them. In nucleotides, the CDR3 is TGTGCCAGCAGTTACAGCGTCCTGAACACTGAAGCTTTCTTT. It encodes CASSYSVLNTEAFF.

The chain recombines TRBV6-1 with TRBJ1-1; 11 positions agree with TRBD1. V dropped 4 bases and J dropped 1; count of bases not matched to a gene: 8. The CDR3 sequence is 17 residues long. Germline V gives CDR1 MNHNS, CDR2 SASEGT. The CDR3: CASSAWTGGGRNTEAFF. Here the CDR3 DNA reads TGTGCCAGCAGTGCATGGACAGGGGGCGGTAGGAACACTGAAGCTTTCTTT.

This rearrangement joins TRBV5-1 to TRBJ2-1, with 10 positions matching TRBD2. CDR1 is SGHRS and CDR2 is YFSETQ in the germline V gene. J gave up 9 bases and V 2 bases, and 8 bases lay outside the gene matches. The CDR3 has 15 residues. Written as DNA, the CDR3 is TGCGCCAGCAGCTTAGAGCGGGGGGGCCTAGGTGAGCAGTTCTTC. This translates into CASSLERGGLGEQFF.